These 8 T cell receptor beta chains were all obtained from the same sample, sequenced in a study of T cells in Graves' hyperthyroidism and ophthalmopathy. The investigators amplified TCR beta CDR3 regions from RNA transcripts. HTBI primers drove first-round RT-PCR of the TCR CDR3. TCRdb reprocessed the multiplex PCR reads via MiXCR and lists one record per CDR3 protein. The table shows around 290,000 distinct CDR3 sequences, with around 15% occurring only once. What was sequenced was blood. These receptors were taken from a woman aged 55-75 years with Graves' ophthalmopathy.

This clonotype has a handful of counts. V is TRBV7-2 and J is TRBJ1-4; perhaps TRBD1 as D (5 bases). V was clipped by 1 base and J by 5 bases, with 17 bases between them. There are 17 residues in the CDR3. CDR1 is SGHTA, CDR2 FQGNSA, per germline. CDR3 loop: CASSLGGTTQTNEKLFF. CDR3 DNA sequence: TGTGCCAGCAGCTTAGGGGGGACTACTCAAACGAATGAAAAACTGTTTTTT.

The genes are TRBV29-1 and TRBJ2-3, with D hard to call. The CDR3 covers 14 residues. Trimming cost V 1 base and J 0 bases, with 8 bases left between them. In germline, CDR1 is SQVTM, CDR2 ANQGSEA. The CDR3 spells CSVEGGFSTDTQYF. The CDR3 coding sequence is TGCAGCGTTGAAGGCGGATTTAGCACAGATACGCAGTATTTT.

The table lists this clonotype with many counts. The chain is built from TRBV20-1 and TRBJ2-3, with D maybe TRBD2 (7 bases). CDR3 length: 13 residues. Deletions cut 6 bases from V and 6 bases from J, with 16 bases between. Germline loops: CDR1 DFQATT, CDR2 SNEGSKA (reference sequence). CDR3 residues: CSAQGGRDDTQYF. Written as DNA, the CDR3 is TGCAGTGCGCAAGGGGGGAGGGACGATACGCAGTATTTT.

This clonotype was seen more than once but under ten times. The chain uses TRBV4-1 and TRBJ1-4; D gene uncertain. V lost 2 bases and J 8 bases, leaving 15 bases between the germline ends. From germline, CDR1 is MGHRA and CDR2 YSYEKL. This CDR3 contains 15 residues. The CDR3, as DNA: TGCGCCAGCAGCCAACCGGCCGTCGTGGGAGAAAAACTGTTTTTT. Encoded protein: CASSQPAVVGEKLFF.

The rearrangement joins TRBV5-5 to TRBJ2-1; 11 bases map to TRBD2. V shed 3 bases and J 6 bases; nucleotides not matched to a gene: 14. The CDR3 sequence is 18 residues long. From germline, CDR1 is SGHKS and CDR2 YYEKEE (reference sequence). DNA of the CDR3: TGTGCCAGCAGCTCGGGAGCCATAGCGGGGGGGTACGGCAATGAGCAGTTCTTC. Its translation: CASSSGAIAGGYGNEQFF.

About this clonotype itself: A read error may explain this, as a much larger clone is one base away. This chain links TRBV7-7 with TRBJ2-5, with D possibly matching TRBD2 (7 bases). In germline, CDR1 is SSHAT, CDR2 FNYEAQ (reference sequence). This CDR3 comprises 15 residues. The CDR3 region is CASSLGGALQETQYF. CDR3 nucleotides: TGTGCTAGCAGCTTAGGGGGGGCACTTCAAGAGACCCAGTACTTC.

V gene TRBV5-1 combines with J gene TRBJ2-3; D may be TRBD1 (5 bases). The V gene's germline CDR1 is SGHRS and CDR2 YFSETQ. Deletions cut 0 bases from V and 1 base from J, with 6 bases between. This CDR3 contains 14 residues. Written as DNA, the CDR3 is TGCGCCAGCAGCTTGGCGACAGGCACAGATACGCAGTATTTT. It is translated as CASSLATGTDTQYF.

This clonotype was counted many times. The rearrangement uses TRBV9 and TRBJ2-7; D not resolved. The CDR3 extends over 13 amino acids. Looked up from germline, CDR1 is SGDLS and CDR2 is YYNGEE. V lost 4 bases, J lost 0 bases, and 8 bases lay in between. In DNA, the CDR3 is TGTGCCAGCAGCCCCAGTAGCTCCTACGAGCAGTACTTC. Its protein is CASSPSSSYEQYF.